The sequence of this T cell receptor (beta chain) was determined in a study of T cells expressing NK-cell markers. Overall study: Among the eight sequenced donors, seven tested HCMV-seropositive and one tested seronegative.

TCRdb re-analyzed the 5' RACE reads; it lists each CDR3 protein once, without DNA. Its table lists hundreds of thousands of distinct CDR3 sequences. This CDR3 has 14 residues. The germline V gene encodes CDR1 DFQATT and CDR2 SNEGSKA (reference sequence). The chain has TRBV20-1 and TRBJ1-4. The specimen was blood T cells: a sorted CD56 or NKG2C T cell subset, CD4+ or CD8+ T cells, or bulk PBMC T cells (not recorded which). The source of this sequence is a man between 18 and 29 years old in good health. The CDR3 spells CSARGVGPREKLFF.